The 18 T cell receptor beta chains below all came from one sample that was sequenced in a study of shared clonotypes between healthy human individuals. Generated by immunoSEQ multiplex PCR, the TCRdb table keeps only in-frame clones and is missing some. Of 950,000 to 1,100,000 clones listed, about 74% are singletons. What was sequenced was memory CD4+ T cells sorted from blood. Subset here: CD45RA-negative fraction. Source of these receptors: a man aged 18 to 29 in good health.

A few counts support this clone. V usage is TRBV5-6 and J usage is TRBJ1-5, with D possibly TRBD1 on 5 matching bases. CDR1 SGHDT and CDR2 YYEEEE come from the germline V gene. The CDR3 has 15 residues. V was shortened by 4 bases and J by 0 bases, with 11 bases between the two germline ends. CDR3 sequence (DNA): TGTGCCAGCAGCAGTAGGGGAATTAGCAATCAGCCCCAGCATTTT. The encoded protein is CASSSRGISNQPQHF.

V usage is TRBV29-1 and J usage is TRBJ2-1, with TRBD1 matching 7 bases. The CDR3 extends over 15 amino acids. Germline CDR1 reads SQVTM; CDR2 reads ANQGSEA. After removal of 8 bases from V and 0 bases from J, the junction contained 10 bases not matched to a gene. The CDR3 loop reads CSLWGQTNSYNEQFF. The CDR3 bases are TGCAGCCTATGGGGACAGACCAACTCCTACAATGAGCAGTTCTTC.

The rearrangement uses TRBV5-1 and TRBJ1-6; D might be TRBD1 (5 bases). Trimming took 0 bases from V and 8 from J, leaving 15 bases between them. The CDR3 has 16 residues. Germline values: CDR1 SGHRS, CDR2 YFSETQ. The CDR3 bases are TGCGCCAGCAGCTTGGGAGTGGGGGGGAGTTATTCACCCCTCCACTTT. It encodes CASSLGVGGSYSPLHF.

In regard to this clone: Relative to the germline gene, one junction end is altered; a read error may explain this. The rearrangement links TRBV30 to TRBJ2-1; D may be TRBD1 (7 bases). The CDR3 extends over 11 amino acids. CDR1 is GTSNPN, CDR2 SVGIG, per germline (reference sequence). CDR3 in amino acids: CAAGGYNEQFF. The CDR3 nucleotides read TGCGCGGCAGGGGGGTACAATGAGCAGTTCTTC.

A few counts support this clone. The chain employs TRBV7-6 and TRBJ1-3; D not resolved. Per germline, CDR1 SGHVS and CDR2 FNYEAQ. Trimming removed 0 bases from V and 4 bases from J, with 7 bases in between. The CDR3 consists of 14 residues. Here the CDR3 reads CASSLAEYGNTIYF. DNA for the CDR3: TGTGCCAGCAGCTTAGCCGAATACGGAAACACCATATATTTT.

The chain carries TRBV27 and TRBJ2-1, with D unresolved. There are 15 residues in the CDR3. Trimming took off 6 bases at V and 8 bases at J, with 20 bases between the two ends. CDR1 MNHEY and CDR2 SMNVEV come from the germline V gene (reference sequence). This CDR3 reads CASRRSPIRSYEQFF. As DNA, the CDR3 is TGTGCCAGCAGACGATCCCCCATTAGGAGTTATGAGCAGTTCTTC.

The chain carries TRBV11-3 and TRBJ2-2, with D possibly being TRBD1 (6 bases). The CDR3 length is 15 residues. Germline CDR1 and CDR2: SGHNT and YENEEA. V was clipped by 6 bases and J by 2 bases, with 13 bases between them. The CDR3 loop reads CASSIRDTNTGELFF. The CDR3 DNA follows: TGTGCCAGCAGTATCCGGGACACAAACACCGGGGAGCTGTTTTTT.

This clone came up once. The rearrangement links TRBV6-1 to TRBJ2-7; D possibly matches TRBD1 or TRBD2 (6 bases each). Per germline, CDR1 MNHNS and CDR2 SASEGT. V was pared by 0 bases and J by 4 bases, with 13 bases between. There are 15 residues in the CDR3. Written as DNA, the CDR3 is TGTGCCAGCAGTGAAGCTAGCGGACAGAGGTACGAGCAGTACTTC. Translating gives CASSEASGQRYEQYF.

The chain is built from TRBV10-3 and TRBJ1-1; 12 bases fit TRBD1. This CDR3 has 13 residues. Germline V gene lookup returns CDR1 ENHRY and CDR2 SYGVKD. J gave up 6 bases and V 8 bases, and 4 bases lay outside the gene matches. CDR3 sequence (DNA): TGTGCCATCGGGGGACAGGGGGCGGCTGAAGCTTTCTTT. Its protein is CAIGGQGAAEAFF.

The V call is TRBV11-2, the J call TRBJ1-1, with TRBD1 matching 8 bases. CDR1 is SGHAT and CDR2 is FQNNGV in the germline V gene. V shed 6 bases, J shed 6 bases, and the junction held 6 bases outside the gene matches. The CDR3 extends over 13 amino acids. As DNA, the CDR3 is TGTGCCAGCAGGAGTGACAGGGGCGCTGAAGCTTTCTTT. The encoded protein is CASRSDRGAEAFF.

This rearrangement joins TRBV5-8 to TRBJ2-3, with 8 bases lining up with TRBD2. This CDR3 is built from 13 residues. V shed 4 bases, J shed 6 bases, and the junction held 4 bases outside the gene matches. Looked up from germline, CDR1 is SGHTS and CDR2 is YDEGEE. The CDR3, as DNA: TGTGCCAGCAGCAGGGCGGGAGGTGATACGCAGTATTTT. Translation: CASSRAGGDTQYF.

Only one count was recorded for this clone. The V gene is TRBV19, the J gene TRBJ1-5; D not certain. Germline loops: CDR1 LNHDA, CDR2 SQIVND (reference sequence). The CDR3 sequence is 13 residues long. Trimming removed 8 bases at V and 4 bases at J, with 12 bases between. The chain's CDR3 is CASGIQINQPQHF. The CDR3 coding sequence is TGTGCCAGTGGCATCCAGATAAATCAGCCCCAGCATTTT.

V and J are TRBV2 and TRBJ1-2, with TRBD1 matching 8 bases. The J segment lost 7 bases and the V segment lost 1 base, leaving 5 bases of the junction unmatched. The germline gives CDR1 SNHLY, CDR2 FYNNEI. The CDR3 covers 14 residues. CDR3 in amino acids: CASSEDRGSFGYTF. The CDR3 DNA is TGTGCCAGCAGTGAAGACAGGGGGTCCTTTGGCTACACCTTC.

The chain uses TRBV7-2 and TRBJ2-7; possible D gene TRBD1, 5 bases. Per germline, CDR1 SGHTA and CDR2 FQGNSA. This CDR3 has 12 amino acids. The V end lost 4 bases, the J end lost 7 bases, and 11 bases lay between the germline ends. The CDR3 loop is CASSSQGREQYF. CDR3 sequence (DNA): TGTGCCAGCAGCTCTCAGGGTCGGGAGCAGTACTTC.

About this clone itself: Additional DNA sequences in this sample encode the identical CDR3. J is TRBJ2-7 and V is TRBV29-1; TRBD1 aligns across 9 bases. Germline V gene sequence: CDR1 SQVTM, CDR2 ANQGSEA. The CDR3 totals 12 residues. V trimming: 7 bases; J trimming: 3 bases; junction bases outside the gene matches: 4. The CDR3: CSAAGQGYEQYF. CDR3 nucleotides: TGCAGCGCTGCGGGACAGGGCTACGAGCAGTACTTC.

The V call is TRBV5-6, the J call TRBJ1-5, with no clear D. Germline V gene data show CDR1 as SGHDT and CDR2 as YYEEEE. CDR3 length: 13 amino acids. Trimming left V 4 bases short and J 3 bases short, with 8 bases between. CDR3 sequence (DNA): TGTGCCAGCAGCATCGGGCCCAATCAGCCCCAGCATTTT. Translating it yields CASSIGPNQPQHF.

Turning to this clone: A read error is possible here, since a much larger clone lies one base away. The sample has other DNA sequences that encode this CDR3 too. For the CDR3, the DNA is TGTGCCAGCAGCTTGAAAGAGACCCAGTACTTC. Amino acid sequence: CASSLKETQYF. This chain connects TRBV11-2 to TRBJ2-5, with D unresolved. Trimming removed 3 bases at V and 3 bases at J, with 2 bases between. The CDR3 has 11 amino acids. CDR1 and CDR2 from the germline V gene are SGHAT and FQNNGV. The full variable domain, its missing parts supplied by reference TRBV11-2 and TRBJ2-5, is EAGVAQSPRYKIIEKRQSVAFWCNPISGHATLYWYQQILGQGPKLLIQFQNNGVVDDSQLPKDRFSAERLKGVDSTLKIQPAKLEDSAVYLCASSLKETQYFGPGTRLLVL.

This clone has just a few counts. V usage is TRBV10-3 and J usage is TRBJ2-6; D not certain. Germline values: CDR1 ENHRY, CDR2 SYGVKD. Trimming took 5 bases from V and 4 from J, leaving 9 bases between them. This CDR3 is built from 14 residues. Written as DNA, the CDR3 is TGTGCCATCAGTAGGGAAACAGGGGCCAACGTCCTGACTTTC. The encoded protein is CAISRETGANVLTF.